This record looks at one T cell receptor beta chain sequence and its context. These data belong to a study of T cell clones after liver transplantation. Overall study: Immunosuppression withdrawal was tried within 2 years after liver transplantation in this trial. Until 12-24 months post-transplant, subjects got standard immunosuppression and no induction. At least one year of complete immunosuppression withdrawal without enzymes over twice normal defined tolerance. Timepoints were pre-transplant, pre-withdrawal, and after withdrawal was completed or failed.

Some clones are missing from TCRdb's copy, which holds only in-frame ones; the method was immunoSEQ multiplex PCR. The sample has 40,000 to 65,000 clones; roughly 83% are singletons. Trimming cost V 4 bases and J 1 base, with 7 bases left between them. This CDR3 contains 14 residues. The V gene's germline CDR1 is SNHLY and CDR2 FYNNEI. The TCR sequence derives from a human donor who received a liver transplant. The specimen comprised CD4+ T cells from blood, sampled before liver transplant. The chain combines TRBV2 with TRBJ2-2; D is uncertain. The CDR3 DNA follows: TGTGCCAGCAGTGCACAGATGAACACCGGGGAGCTGTTTTTT. Translating it yields CASSAQMNTGELFF.